The 16 T cell receptor beta chains reported below all come from one sample, sequenced in a study of T-cell reconstitution after alpha-beta-depleted transplantation in children. Library preparation (for TCRbeta) was performed with unique molecular identifiers. TCRdb redid the calling of the PCR reads with MiXCR, one entry per CDR3 protein. The sample gives 70,000 or so distinct CDR3 sequences, around 9.9% of which show up once; less than 15% is in the top ten. The specimen comprised PBMCs, sampled before TCRalphabeta/CD19-depleted stem cell transplant. Every receptor here comes from a boy aged 5-17 years with acute myeloid leukemia, due to receive a stem cell transplant.

This clonotype was counted many times. The rearrangement joins TRBV10-3 to TRBJ2-1; 7 bases map to TRBD1. V lost 6 bases and J lost 4; bases outside the gene matches: 6. Germline CDR1 is ENHRY and CDR2 is SYGVKD. The CDR3 is made up of 14 amino acids. DNA of the CDR3: TGTGCCATCAGCCCGGGACAGAGATACAATGAGCAGTTCTTC. This codes for CAISPGQRYNEQFF.

This clonotype was detected many times. J is TRBJ2-1 and V is TRBV20-1; unclear D gene. The CDR3 consists of 9 residues. Germline loops: CDR1 DFQATT, CDR2 SNEGSKA (reference sequence). Trimming took off 6 bases at V and 5 bases at J, with 2 bases between the two ends. In nucleotides, the CDR3 is TGCAGTGCAGACAATGAGCAGTTCTTC. This codes for CSADNEQFF.

This clonotype was found many times. The chain is built from TRBV20-1 and TRBJ2-1; tentatively, D is TRBD1 or TRBD2 (5 bases each). V dropped 3 bases and J dropped 10 bases, with 19 bases sitting between them. This CDR3 spans 14 amino acids. The V gene's germline CDR1 is DFQATT and CDR2 SNEGSKA (reference sequence). The CDR3 bases are TGCAGTGCTAGTTCCGCGGTGGGACCCAGCGAGCAGTTCTTC. It translates to CSASSAVGPSEQFF.

The V gene is TRBV20-1, the J gene TRBJ1-2; weak D call: TRBD1 (5 bases). This CDR3 is 15 amino acids long. Trimming took off 0 bases at V and 5 bases at J, with 16 bases between the two ends. In germline, CDR1 is DFQATT, CDR2 SNEGSKA (reference sequence). The CDR3 DNA reads as TGCAGTGCTAGAGAACGAGGTTGGGGACTTTATGGCTACACCTTC. Its translation: CSARERGWGLYGYTF.

In this sample, this clonotype turned up many times. CDR3 amino acids: CASSYSPPGLGYEQYF. CDR3 DNA: TGTGCCAGCAGTTACTCACCCCCGGGACTAGGCTACGAGCAGTACTTC. V is TRBV6-2 or TRBV6-3 and J is TRBJ2-7; 8 bases map to TRBD2. In germline, CDR1 is MNHEY, CDR2 SVGEGT. The length of the CDR3 is 16 residues. V dropped 0 bases and J dropped 3; count of bases not matched to a gene: 7.

This clonotype was found many times. The chain uses TRBV7-8 and TRBJ2-2; 7 bases align to TRBD1. Germline V gene lookup returns CDR1 SGHVS and CDR2 FQNEAQ. The trim removed 1 base at V and 5 bases at J, leaving 4 bases unmatched. The CDR3 length is 15 residues. Written as DNA, the CDR3 is TGTGCCAGCAGCTTAGTTCAGGGGGTGACCGGGGAGCTGTTTTTT. Translation gives CASSLVQGVTGELFF.

This clonotype was seen ten or more times. The rearrangement uses TRBV7-2 and TRBJ1-5, with D possibly TRBD1 on 5 matching bases. The germline V gene encodes CDR1 SGHTA and CDR2 FQGNSA. Trimming removed 2 bases from V and 1 base from J, with 12 bases in between. The CDR3 has 16 residues. CDR3 sequence (DNA): TGTGCCAGCAGCTTATGGGGGGGGGTCAGCAATCAGCCCCAGCATTTT. It yields the protein CASSLWGGVSNQPQHF. Full variable domain (missing parts from reference TRBV7-2 and TRBJ1-5): GAGVSQSPSNKVTEKGKDVELRCDPISGHTALYWYRQSLGQGLEFLIYFQGNSAPDKSGLPSDRFSAERTGGSVSTLTIQRTQQEDSAVYLCASSLWGGVSNQPQHFGDGTRLSIL.

This clonotype has ten or more counts. J is TRBJ2-2 and V is TRBV5-6; TRBD2 matches 10 bases. This CDR3 is 17 amino acids long. Germline values: CDR1 SGHDT, CDR2 YYEEEE. The ends lost 1 base at V and 5 bases at J; junction bases unmatched: 8. CDR3 in DNA: TGTGCCAGCAGCTTGCTAGCGGGAGCGGGTAGGACCGGGGAGCTGTTTTTT. Protein product: CASSLLAGAGRTGELFF.

This clonotype was counted at least ten times. The genes are TRBV20-1 and TRBJ2-7; tentative D call: TRBD1 (6 bases). The germline V and J ends were trimmed by 6 bases and 5 bases, with 17 bases remaining between them. Looked up from germline, CDR1 is DFQATT and CDR2 is SNEGSKA (reference sequence). This CDR3 is 13 amino acids long. CDR3 sequence: CSATDSLYDEQYF. CDR3 nucleotides: TGCAGTGCCACGGACAGCTTGTACGACGAGCAGTACTTC.

The sample holds many counts of this clonotype. The chain links TRBV5-1 to TRBJ1-6, with D hard to call. Germline V lookup: CDR1 SGHRS, CDR2 YFSETQ. V was trimmed by 0 bases and J by 0 bases, leaving 7 bases between them. The CDR3 contains 16 residues. CDR3 sequence reads: CASSLDGDSYNSPLHF. The DNA of the CDR3 is TGCGCCAGCAGCTTGGATGGGGACTCCTATAATTCACCCCTCCACTTT.

Ten or more counts support this clonotype. V and J are TRBV7-9 and TRBJ1-4; D ambiguous. CDR1 is SEHNR and CDR2 is FQNEAQ in the germline V gene (reference sequence). The CDR3 sequence is 13 residues long. V lost 5 bases, J lost 7 bases, and 11 bases lay in between. CDR3 sequence (DNA): TGTGCCAGCAGCCGAGGTCCGGGTGAAAAACTGTTTTTT. Protein: CASSRGPGEKLFF.

This clonotype was counted at least ten times. The chain uses TRBV27 and TRBJ2-1; D may be TRBD1 (5 bases). V shed 2 bases and J shed 5 bases, with 7 bases lying between them. This CDR3 region has 13 residues. Germline V gene lookup returns CDR1 MNHEY and CDR2 SMNVEV (reference sequence). The CDR3 protein is CASSLSRDNEQFF. The CDR3 nucleotides read TGTGCCAGCAGTTTAAGCAGGGACAATGAGCAGTTCTTC.

This clonotype was detected many times. CDR3: CASSLGGGPTNEQFF. For the CDR3, the DNA is TGTGCCAGCAGTTTGGGCGGGGGGCCTACCAATGAGCAGTTCTTC. The rearrangement links TRBV28 to TRBJ2-1; TRBD2 aligns across 8 bases. J was trimmed by 6 bases and V by 3 bases; bases with no gene match: 7. CDR1 and CDR2 from the germline V gene are MDHEN and SYDVKM. This CDR3 is built from 15 residues. Full variable domain (missing parts from reference TRBV28 and TRBJ2-1): DVKVTQSSRYLVKRTGEKVFLECVQDMDHENMFWYRQDPGLGLRLIYFSYDVKMKEKGDIPEGYSVSREKKERFSLILESASTNQTSMYLCASSLGGGPTNEQFFGPGTRLTVL.

This clonotype was counted at least ten times. V is TRBV2 and J is TRBJ2-1, with D unresolved. CDR3 length: 11 residues. V lost 5 bases, J lost 15 bases, and 14 bases lay in between. The V gene's germline CDR1 is SNHLY and CDR2 FYNNEI. The CDR3 spells CASSSPDIGFF. The CDR3 coding sequence is TGTGCCAGCAGTTCCCCAGATATAGGGTTCTTC.

The chain joins TRBV21-1 to TRBJ2-7; TRBD1 reflects the table's D call only, with no check against the DNA. TRBV21-1 is a pseudogene. CDR3 length: 12 amino acids. CDR3 nucleotides: TGTGCCATCGACGCCCCAGCCCACGAGCAGTACGTC. Residues: CAIDAPAHEQYV.

This clonotype was seen a handful of times. The chain employs TRBV15 and TRBJ1-2; D is unclear. CDR1 is LNHNV, CDR2 YYDKDF, per germline (reference sequence). V was clipped by 0 bases and J by 7 bases, with 9 bases between them. The CDR3 extends over 13 amino acids. The CDR3 here is CATSRDLGSGYTF. The CDR3 coding sequence is TGTGCCACCAGCAGAGATCTAGGGAGTGGCTACACCTTC.